The T cell receptor (beta chain) under discussion was sequenced for a study of shared clonotypes between healthy human individuals (dated by TCRdb to the early 2020s). About the study as a whole: The cohort included three men and a couple of women between 18 and 49 years of age. Per donor, three plates each were used for CD4 naive and CD4 memory, two for CD8 naive, and one for CD8 memory. Blood TCR repertoires of about five healthy adults were deeply sequenced to estimate repertoire size and the extent of clonotype sharing between individuals. Different laboratories and diverse techniques were used to prepare libraries and sequence TCR repertoires, to increase sequencing depth and limit assay-specific biases. Per donor, leukapheresis produced somewhere between about 0.9 and 9.5 billion PBMCs. Study-level results and caveats: Sharing across several donors was observed for around 5% of naive CD4, over 3% of naive CD8, about 2.5% of memory CD4, and about 0.38% of memory CD8 clonotypes. Clonotypes shared by all four sorted-subset donors showed higher generation probabilities than non-shared clonotypes. Even with the large sequencing depth, rarefaction of the sorted-subset datasets indicated that sequencing was incomplete. Pairwise subsampling led to the expectation that sequencing depth would affect the degree of clonotype sharing among donors. The genetic and exposure-history diversity represented was limited by the small number of donors. Naive subsets generally had larger estimated clonotype richness than memory subsets did. Sampling was limited to blood, and TCR repertoires in tissue likely differ from TCR repertoires in blood.

Notes on this clone: Its cognate antigen has yet to be identified. Base qualities are not at hand, and no much larger clone is one base apart.

The CDR3 runs 15 residues from the cysteine to the phenylalanine. This entry keeps only the CDR3 DNA: 45 bases, framed from base 1. Trimming costs V 3 bases and J 2 bases, and their ends lie 11 bases apart. The germline V gene provides CDR1 SGHTA and CDR2 FQGTGA. Healthy HIV-negative adults with no recently reported acute infections or vaccinations were included as donors. Every donor was a Caucasian adult residing in Nashville, Tennessee, USA. CD4+ T cells were enriched through magnetic negative selection, after which naive cells were positively selected on CD45RA and the remaining negative fraction served as the memory subset. Blood was collected by leukapheresis, and PBMCs were isolated by Ficoll-Histopaque density gradient centrifugation and then cryopreserved in liquid nitrogen vapor phase. Purity and quantity of every magnetically sorted T cell population were checked by analytical flow cytometry. Genomic DNA was isolated from each sorted fraction and quantified by UV absorbance on a Nanodrop 2000c.

TCR CDR3 regions were amplified from genomic DNA by multiplex PCR using the deep immunoSEQ assay. For each cell subset, the extracted genomic DNA was distributed evenly across all wells of several immunoSEQ 96-well plates, and each plate served as one replicate. For sorted subsets, 150 to 200 ng genomic DNA, equal to tens of thousands of T cell genomes, was loaded into each replicate PCR. Purified libraries were quantified with a Qubit 3.0 fluorometer, sized on a Bioanalyzer 2100, and re-quantified with the KAPA Library Quantification kit. A separate single-read 150-cycle Illumina NextSeq 550 flow cell was used to sequence each immunoSEQ 96-well plate. Per the source publication's procedure: Because only junctional sequences without quality scores were contained in the immunoSEQ output, filtering matching that applied to full-length reads could not be performed. Sequences were annotated with PyIR, a Python wrapper for IgBLAST v1.9, and V/J genes and CDR3 were assigned using IMGT germline references. Reads were filtered out if the reads had weak V/J assignments (E-value above 1e-6), no CDR3, stop codons, out-of-frame junctions, or ambiguous translated residues. A V3J clonotype was defined by an identical inferred V gene, J gene, and CDR3 amino acid sequence. The percentage overlap between two repertoires was calculated by dividing the number of shared unique clonotypes by the size of the smaller repertoire. Richness of each repertoire was evaluated using RTK rarefaction, the Chao1 estimator, and Recon v2.1 estimates of unobserved clonotypes. For all TCRbeta clonotypes obtained by the gDNA method from a few donors, generation probabilities were computed with OLGA. Held by TCRdb, this immuneACCESS table contains in-frame sequences only and omits some clones. Under half of the omission traces to an unresolved V gene where checked; the cause of the rest is unknown. The V and J calls and clone size are taken from that table; D and trimming were inferred from the DNA. The sample has approximately 500,000 clones on record, about 95% of them singletons. About 0.057% of the sample rests with the top ten.

The clonotype originates from a woman aged 25 to 39 in good health. The sequenced sample consisted of naive CD4+ T cells sorted from blood. Read against the paper, the sample's cell subset or site label means: CD45RA+ positively selected. The chain is assembled from TRBV7-3 and TRBJ2-1; the D element might be TRBD1 or TRBD2, as each aligns at 5 bases. The nucleotides are TGTGCCAGCAGCTTGGGACCCCCGGCCTACAATGAGCAGTTCTTC. It is translated as CASSLGPPAYNEQFF.